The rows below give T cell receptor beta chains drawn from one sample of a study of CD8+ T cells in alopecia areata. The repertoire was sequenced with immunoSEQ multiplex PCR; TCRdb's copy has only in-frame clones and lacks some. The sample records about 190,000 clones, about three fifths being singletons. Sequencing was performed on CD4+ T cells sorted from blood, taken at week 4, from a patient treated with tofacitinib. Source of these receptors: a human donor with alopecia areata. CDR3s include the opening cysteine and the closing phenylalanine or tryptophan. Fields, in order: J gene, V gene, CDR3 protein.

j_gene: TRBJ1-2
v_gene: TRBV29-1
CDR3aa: CSVTGIYGYTF

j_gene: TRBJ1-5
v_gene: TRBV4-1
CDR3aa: CASSREQGNNQPQHF

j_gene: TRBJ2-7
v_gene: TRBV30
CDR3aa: CAWSVRSPLARREGYEQYF

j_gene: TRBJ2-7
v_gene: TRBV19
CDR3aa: CASSRGGAYEQYF

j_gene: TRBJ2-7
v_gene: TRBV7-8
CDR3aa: CASSSPGQGRYEQYF

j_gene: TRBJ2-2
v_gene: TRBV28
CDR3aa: CASSLPRNLGGELFF

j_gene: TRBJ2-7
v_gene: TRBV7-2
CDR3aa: CASSLVALAGDRQYF

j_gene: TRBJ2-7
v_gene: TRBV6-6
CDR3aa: CASSPGQGATYEQYF

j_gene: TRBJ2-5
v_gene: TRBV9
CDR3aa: CASSFGLAQETQYF

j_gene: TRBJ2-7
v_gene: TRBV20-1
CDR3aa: CSASYGSEQYF

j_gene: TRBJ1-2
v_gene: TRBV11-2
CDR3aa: CASRLRAQGPYGYTF

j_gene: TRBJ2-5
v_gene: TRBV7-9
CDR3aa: CASSLSSSSGETQYF

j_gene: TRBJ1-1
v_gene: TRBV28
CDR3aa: CASSLQGEAFF

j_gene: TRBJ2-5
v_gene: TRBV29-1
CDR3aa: CSVSPGVRTGETQYF

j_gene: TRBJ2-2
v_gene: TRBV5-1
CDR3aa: CASSLAGVPSRGELFF

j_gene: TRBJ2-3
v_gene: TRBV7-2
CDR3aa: CASSLRGTGSTDTQYF

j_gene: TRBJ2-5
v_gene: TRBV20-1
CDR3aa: CSASSETQYF

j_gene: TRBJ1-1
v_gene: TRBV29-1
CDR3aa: CSASRGVYTEAFF

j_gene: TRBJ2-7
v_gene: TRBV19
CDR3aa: CASSPQGALEQYF

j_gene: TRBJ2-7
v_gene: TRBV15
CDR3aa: CATSRVVDREYEQYF

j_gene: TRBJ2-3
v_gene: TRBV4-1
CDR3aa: CASSHWTSGSTDTQYF

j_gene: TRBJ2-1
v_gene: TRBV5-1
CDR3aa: CASSFLALAGGYNEQFF

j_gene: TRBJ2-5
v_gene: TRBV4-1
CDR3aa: CASSQDHGSGVYQETQYF

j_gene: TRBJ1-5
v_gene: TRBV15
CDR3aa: CATSAGKSGQPQHF

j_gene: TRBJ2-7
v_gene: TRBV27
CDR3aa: CASSSPGVRSEQYF

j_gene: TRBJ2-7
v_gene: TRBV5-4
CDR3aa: CASSQKVGQGPEQYF

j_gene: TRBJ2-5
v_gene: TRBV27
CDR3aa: CASSFGLAGVETQYF